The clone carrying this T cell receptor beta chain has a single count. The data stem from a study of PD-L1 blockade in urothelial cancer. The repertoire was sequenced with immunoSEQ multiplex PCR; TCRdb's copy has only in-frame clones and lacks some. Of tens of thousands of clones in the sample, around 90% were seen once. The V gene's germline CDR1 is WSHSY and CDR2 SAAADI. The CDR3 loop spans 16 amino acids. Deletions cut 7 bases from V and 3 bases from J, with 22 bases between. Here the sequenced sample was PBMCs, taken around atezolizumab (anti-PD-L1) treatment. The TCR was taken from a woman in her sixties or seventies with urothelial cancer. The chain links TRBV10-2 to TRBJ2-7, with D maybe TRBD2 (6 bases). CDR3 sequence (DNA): TGCGCCAGCAAGGCCCCCGGTCGCGGGGAGGACTACGAGCAGTACTTC. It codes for CASKAPGRGEDYEQYF.